This T cell receptor beta chain was observed in a study of read filtering for tumor transcriptome and immune sequencing. Study as a whole: By R-ISS, stages I, II and III held about 8, 16 and 7 patients.

This library used roughly 430 ng RNA and molecular barcoded adaptors spanning alpha/delta and beta/gamma chains. One entry per CDR3 protein results from TCRdb running MiXCR on the reads. The repertoire holds around 140,000 distinct CDR3 sequences, with about 13% as singletons. This clonotype was seen ten or more times. The receptor was derived from a donor older than 35 with multiple myeloma. The sequenced material came from a population of CD138-negative cells sorted from bone marrow.

The DNA for the CDR3 is TGCGCCAGCAGCTTGTCTGGACCAGATACGCAGTATTTT. Amino acid sequence: CASSLSGPDTQYF. The V and J genes are TRBV5-1 and TRBJ2-3, with unresolved D. The germline CDR1 and CDR2 sequences are SGHRS and YFSETQ. Trimming stripped 1 base from V and 4 bases from J, with 7 bases between. The CDR3 covers 13 residues. The full variable domain, completed using reference TRBV5-1 and TRBJ2-3, is KAGVTQTPRYLIKTRGQQVTLSCSPISGHRSVSWYQQTPGQGLQFLFEYFSETQRNKGNFPGRFSGRQFSNSRSEMNVSTLELGDSALYLCASSLSGPDTQYFGPGTRLTVL.